Below are 21 T cell receptor beta chains sequenced from a single sample in a study of cytomegalovirus exposure and HLA in healthy donors. Vbeta (60) and Jbeta (13) primers were used in the PCR. Clones were read by immunoSEQ multiplex PCR, and TCRdb kept only the in-frame ones, dropping some. The sample carries around 120,000 clones, 80% recorded once. What was sequenced was PBMCs. The receptors come from a man aged 30 to 45 in good health and CMV-seronegative.

The chain employs TRBV6-6 and TRBJ2-1; TRBD2 is a possible D gene (5 bases). This CDR3 has 16 residues. CDR1 is MNHNY and CDR2 is SVGAGI in the germline V gene (reference sequence). With 2 bases removed from V and 3 bases from J, the gap between germline ends came to 14 bases. The DNA for the CDR3 is TGTGCCAGCAGTTACCCCGAAGGGAGAGTCTACAATGAGCAGTTCTTC. Its translation is CASSYPEGRVYNEQFF.

This clone was seen more than once but under ten times. This chain connects TRBV10-3 to TRBJ1-1; 10 bases are shared with TRBD1. The germline gives CDR1 ENHRY, CDR2 SYGVKD. J gave up 4 bases and V 8 bases, and 4 bases lay outside the gene matches. The CDR3 totals 13 residues. The CDR3 sequence is CAIGDRGGTEAFF. In DNA, the CDR3 is TGTGCCATCGGGGACAGGGGAGGCACTGAAGCTTTCTTT.

This chain uses TRBV27 with TRBJ2-1; possibly TRBD1 for D (5 bases). V was shortened by 3 bases and J by 4 bases, with 13 bases between the two germline ends. Germline lookup yields CDR1 MNHEY and CDR2 SMNVEV (reference sequence). CDR3 size: 15 residues. DNA for the CDR3: TGTGCCAGCAGTTTCGGCCAGGGTCAATACAATGAGCAGTTCTTC. Amino acid sequence: CASSFGQGQYNEQFF.

The rearrangement joins TRBV10-2 to TRBJ2-2; 7 bases map to TRBD1. This CDR3 comprises 13 residues. V lost 7 bases and J lost 5; bases outside the gene matches: 4. The germline V gene has CDR1 WSHSY and CDR2 SAAADI. DNA for the CDR3: TGCGCCAGCACCCAACAGGGGACCGGGGAGCTGTTTTTT. This codes for CASTQQGTGELFF.

There are a few counts of this clone. J is TRBJ2-7 and V is TRBV29-1; D might be TRBD1 (6 bases). Germline CDR1 SQVTM, CDR2 ANQGSEA. V dropped 6 bases and J dropped 8 bases, with 17 bases sitting between them. This CDR3 has 12 residues. The CDR3 loop is CSVESTGMQQYF. DNA for the CDR3: TGCAGCGTGGAATCTACAGGGATGCAGCAGTACTTC.

This chain uses TRBV30 with TRBJ2-3, with 12 bases lining up with TRBD2. CDR1 and CDR2 from the germline V gene are GTSNPN and SVGIG (reference sequence). V dropped 5 bases and J dropped 0; count of bases not matched to a gene: 6. This CDR3 contains 16 residues. Here the CDR3 reads CAWEAGTSGSTDTQYF. In DNA, the CDR3 is TGTGCCTGGGAAGCTGGGACTAGCGGGAGCACAGATACGCAGTATTTT.

The chain's CDR3 is CASTKNSPGEWGTGELFF. The CDR3, as DNA: TGTGCCAGCACGAAAAACAGTCCCGGGGAGTGGGGCACCGGGGAGCTGTTTTTT. This chain uses TRBV18 with TRBJ2-2; TRBD2 might be the D (5 bases). CDR1 KGHSH and CDR2 LQKENI come from the germline V gene. This CDR3 has 18 residues. V lost 8 bases to trimming and J lost 4 bases, with 26 bases between them.

The V and J genes are TRBV19 and TRBJ2-1; 14 nucleotides align to TRBD2. This CDR3 spans 15 amino acids. Germline loops: CDR1 LNHDA, CDR2 SQIVND (reference sequence). The V and J ends lost 6 bases and 9 bases, in that order; junction bases with no gene match: 7. CDR3 loop: CASSGTSGSRGEQFF. The CDR3 DNA is TGTGCCAGTAGCGGGACTAGCGGGAGTAGAGGTGAGCAGTTCTTC.

This chain connects TRBV29-1 to TRBJ1-1; 9 bases fit TRBD1. The germline V gene encodes CDR1 SQVTM and CDR2 ANQGSEA. The CDR3 is made up of 14 amino acids. V lost 0 bases to trimming and J lost 3 bases; unmatched junction nucleotides: 2. The CDR3 sequence is CSVEEGTGHTEAFF. CDR3 nucleotides: TGCAGCGTTGAAGAGGGGACAGGGCACACTGAAGCTTTCTTT.

V and J are TRBV2 and TRBJ2-7; 9 bases fit TRBD2. There are 15 residues in the CDR3. The V segment lost 1 base and the J segment 2 bases; nucleotides outside the gene matches: 3. Germline V gene data show CDR1 as SNHLY and CDR2 as FYNNEI. This chain's CDR3 is CASSEVLAGTYEQYF. CDR3 DNA sequence: TGTGCCAGCAGTGAAGTACTAGCGGGCACCTACGAGCAGTACTTC.

This rearrangement joins TRBV28 to TRBJ2-7, with a possible D match to TRBD1 (6 bases). CDR1 is MDHEN, CDR2 SYDVKM, per germline. V shed 2 bases and J shed 0 bases, with 11 bases lying between them. This CDR3 is 15 amino acids long. In nucleotides, the CDR3 is TGTGCCAGCAGTTTACCCCGGACAGACTCCTACGAGCAGTACTTC. Protein: CASSLPRTDSYEQYF.

This chain uses TRBV27 with TRBJ2-2, with D maybe TRBD2 (5 bases). Germline V gives CDR1 MNHEY, CDR2 SMNVEV (reference sequence). The CDR3 is 14 residues long. Trimming shortened V by 6 bases and J by 7 bases, and 15 bases separated the two germline ends. The CDR3 nucleotides are TGTGCCAGCAGAACTAGGAGCATTAACGGGGAGCTGTTTTTT. This translates into CASRTRSINGELFF.

This clone has only a few counts. The chain is built from TRBV5-1 and TRBJ1-4, with TRBD1 matching 8 bases. CDR1 is SGHRS and CDR2 is YFSETQ in the germline V gene. The CDR3 runs 12 residues. The junction had 5 bases not matched to a gene; V was cut back by 4 bases and J by 12 bases. CDR3 sequence: CASSLQGDELFF. CDR3 bases: TGCGCCAGCAGCCTACAGGGGGATGAACTGTTTTTT.

The chain combines TRBV18 with TRBJ2-3; tentatively, D is TRBD1 (6 bases). CDR3 length: 16 residues. V lost 6 bases, J lost 2 bases, and 18 bases lay in between. CDR1 KGHSH and CDR2 LQKENI come from the germline V gene. CDR3 sequence reads: CASSPRQESITDTQYF. CDR3 nucleotides: TGTGCCAGCTCCCCGAGACAGGAATCGATCACAGATACGCAGTATTTT.

The chain joins TRBV5-1 to TRBJ2-2; perhaps TRBD2 as D (6 bases). Germline CDR1 reads SGHRS; CDR2 reads YFSETQ. The CDR3 consists of 17 residues. Trimming took 0 bases from V and 5 from J, leaving 17 bases between them. The CDR3 here is CASSLVGMVAGTGELFF. CDR3 sequence (DNA): TGCGCCAGCAGCTTGGTGGGTATGGTCGCGGGAACCGGGGAGCTGTTTTTT.

This chain connects TRBV14 to TRBJ2-1; 9 bases fit TRBD2. The germline CDR1 and CDR2 sequences are SGHDN and FVKESK. Germline trimming cut 5 bases from V and 4 bases from J; bases unmatched to any gene: 9. CDR3 length: 16 residues. CDR3 sequence reads: CASSTTPAGGYNEQFF. The CDR3 bases are TGTGCCAGCAGCACTACTCCGGCGGGAGGGTACAATGAGCAGTTCTTC.

The chain combines TRBV5-6 with TRBJ2-3, with D possibly matching TRBD2 (5 bases). The CDR3 is made up of 13 amino acids. In germline, CDR1 is SGHDT, CDR2 YYEEEE. With 0 bases removed from V and 8 bases from J, the gap between germline ends came to 10 bases. The CDR3 spells CASSLGLPSTQYF. The CDR3, as DNA: TGTGCCAGCAGCTTGGGACTACCGAGTACGCAGTATTTT.

This clone was counted a few times. This sequence joins TRBV7-2 and TRBJ2-5; 9 nucleotides match TRBD2. The junction had 15 bases not matched to a gene; V was cut back by 5 bases and J by 5 bases. The V gene's germline CDR1 is SGHTA and CDR2 FQGNSA. The CDR3 extends over 17 amino acids. The CDR3, as DNA: TGTGCCAGCAGCCCAACCCCGTTTAGCGGGAGTTGGGAGACCCAGTACTTC. Residues: CASSPTPFSGSWETQYF.

This chain links TRBV11-2 with TRBJ1-4; D not resolved. The CDR3 covers 14 residues. Trimming left V 5 bases short and J 8 bases short, with 15 bases between. Looked up from germline, CDR1 is SGHAT and CDR2 is FQNNGV. CDR3 amino acids: CASSPAGASEKLFF. In DNA form, the CDR3 reads TGTGCCAGCAGCCCCGCGGGAGCATCGGAAAAACTGTTTTTT.

The V and J genes are TRBV5-1 and TRBJ2-5; D is ambiguous. The V and J ends lost 0 bases and 2 bases respectively, with 11 bases between them. Germline V gives CDR1 SGHRS, CDR2 YFSETQ. The CDR3 length is 15 residues. The CDR3 loop reads CASSLEFPQQETQYF. CDR3 coding DNA: TGCGCCAGCAGCTTGGAGTTCCCACAGCAAGAGACCCAGTACTTC.

The rearrangement joins TRBV7-9 to TRBJ1-1; D possibly corresponds to TRBD1 (5 bases). The V end lost 7 bases, the J end lost 11 bases, and 20 bases lay between the germline ends. Germline assignment: CDR1 SEHNR and CDR2 FQNEAQ (reference sequence). The CDR3 covers 13 residues. CDR3 bases: TGTGCCAGCACCCCCCGATGGGACGCGGGGGCTTTCTTT. Protein sequence: CASTPRWDAGAFF.